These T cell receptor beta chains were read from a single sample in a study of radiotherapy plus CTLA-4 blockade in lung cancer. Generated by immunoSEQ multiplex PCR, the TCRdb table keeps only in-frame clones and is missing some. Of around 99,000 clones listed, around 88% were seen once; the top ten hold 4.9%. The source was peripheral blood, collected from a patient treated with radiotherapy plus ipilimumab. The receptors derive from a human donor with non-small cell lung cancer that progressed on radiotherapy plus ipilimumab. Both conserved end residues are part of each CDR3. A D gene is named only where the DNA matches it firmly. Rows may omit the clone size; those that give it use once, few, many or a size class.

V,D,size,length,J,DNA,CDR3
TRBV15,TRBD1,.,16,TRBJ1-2,TGTGCCACCAGCAGCTCCCAAGGGGGCGCGGGCTATGGCTACACCTTC,CATSSSQGGAGYGYTF
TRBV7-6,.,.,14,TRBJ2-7,TGTGCCAGCAGCTTAGCCCACAGGGCCTACGAGCAGTACTTC,CASSLAHRAYEQYF
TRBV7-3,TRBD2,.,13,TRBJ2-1,TGTGCCAGCAGCCCTCCTCGGGGGGGCGAGCAGTTCTTC,CASSPPRGGEQFF
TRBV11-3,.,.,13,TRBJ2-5,TGTGCCAGCAGCTTTGAGGGTTCAGAGACCCAGTACTTC,CASSFEGSETQYF
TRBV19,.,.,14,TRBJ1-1,TGTGCCAGTAGTATGAGAATCGTGGGGGTTGTGGCTTTCTTT,CASSMRIVGVVAFF
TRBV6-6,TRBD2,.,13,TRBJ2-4,TGTGCCAGCAGAACTAGCGGGAAGGACATTCAGTACTTC,CASRTSGKDIQYF
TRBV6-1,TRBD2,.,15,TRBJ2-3,TGTGCCAGCAACAAACTAGCGGGAGGTTCAGATACGCAGTATTTT,CASNKLAGGSDTQYF
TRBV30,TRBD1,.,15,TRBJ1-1,TGTGCCTGGAGTGTACTAGGGACAGGGTCTGTTGAAGCTTTCTTT,CAWSVLGTGSVEAFF
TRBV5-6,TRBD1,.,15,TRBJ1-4,TGTGCCAGCAGCTTGTTGGGACAGCGAAATGAAAAACTGTTTTTT,CASSLLGQRNEKLFF
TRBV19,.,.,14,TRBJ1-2,TGTGCCAGTAGTATGTCGGGAACTAACTATGGCTACACCTTC,CASSMSGTNYGYTF
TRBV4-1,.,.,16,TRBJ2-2,TGCGCCAGCAGCCAAGTGGAAGGTCAGGGGGGCGGGGAGCTGTTTTTT,CASSQVEGQGGGELFF
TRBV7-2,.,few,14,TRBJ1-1,TGTGCCAGCAGCTTCCGACACGGCCTGCGGGAAGCTTTCTTT,CASSFRHGLREAFF
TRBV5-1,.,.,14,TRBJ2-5,TGCGCCAGCAGCTTGGGAGGGGTCGGCGAGACCCAGTACTTC,CASSLGGVGETQYF
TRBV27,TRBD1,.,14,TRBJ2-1,TGTGCCAGCAGTCCAGGGACAGGGCTCTATGAGCAGTTCTTC,CASSPGTGLYEQFF
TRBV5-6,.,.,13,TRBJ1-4,TGTGCCAGCAGCGATCTTGTGGGAGAAAAACTGTTTTTT,CASSDLVGEKLFF
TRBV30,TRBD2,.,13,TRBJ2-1,TGTGCCTGGAGCACGGGACTAGCTGGTGAGCAGTTCTTC,CAWSTGLAGEQFF
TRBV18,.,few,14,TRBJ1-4,TGTGCCAGCTCACCACGGAAGGGTAATGAAAAACTGTTTTTT,CASSPRKGNEKLFF
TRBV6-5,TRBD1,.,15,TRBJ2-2,TGTGCCAGCAGTCGGACAGGGGCGAACACCGGGGAGCTGTTTTTT,CASSRTGANTGELFF
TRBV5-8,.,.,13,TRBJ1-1,TGTGCCAGCAGCTTTGACCCGGGAACTGAAGCTTTCTTT,CASSFDPGTEAFF
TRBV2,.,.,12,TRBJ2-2,TGTGCCAGCAGTCAAAACACCGGGGAGCTGTTTTTT,CASSQNTGELFF
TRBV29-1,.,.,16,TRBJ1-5,TGCAGCGTTGTGACAGGATATCCAATTGGCAATCAGCCCCAGCATTTT,CSVVTGYPIGNQPQHF
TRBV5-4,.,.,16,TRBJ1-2,TGTGCCAGCCCAGCCAGCATACCAGGAAAGACCTATGGCTACACCTTC,CASPASIPGKTYGYTF
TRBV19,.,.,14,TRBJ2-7,TGTGCCAGTAGTGGAAGGGGTGGGTCCTACGAGCAGTACTTC,CASSGRGGSYEQYF
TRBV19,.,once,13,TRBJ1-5,TGTGCCAGTAGTATTATACAGGTCCAGCCCCAGCATTTT,CASSIIQVQPQHF
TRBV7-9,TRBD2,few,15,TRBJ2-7,TGTGCCAGCAGCTTAGCGGGAGGGCCTTCTTACGAGCAGTACTTC,CASSLAGGPSYEQYF
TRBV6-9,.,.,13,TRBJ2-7,TGTGCCAGCAGCCGTGCGGGAACCTACGAGCAGTACTTC,CASSRAGTYEQYF
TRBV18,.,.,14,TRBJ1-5,TGTGCCAGCTCACCAGGTGGGGGGAATCAGCCCCAGCATTTT,CASSPGGGNQPQHF
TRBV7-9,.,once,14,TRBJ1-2,TGTGCCAGCAGCTCGTCTACAGGGAACTATGGCTACACCTTC,CASSSSTGNYGYTF
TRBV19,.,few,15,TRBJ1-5,TGTGCCACACTCTCACAGGGAGTTAGCAATCAGCCCCAGCATTTT,CATLSQGVSNQPQHF
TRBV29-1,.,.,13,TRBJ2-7,TGCAGCGTTGAGGGAGATGAGTCCTACGAGCAGTACTTC,CSVEGDESYEQYF
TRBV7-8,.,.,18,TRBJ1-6,TGTGCCAGCAGCACCGTGGCCCTTACAAGCTCCTATAATTCACCCCTCCACTTT,CASSTVALTSSYNSPLHF
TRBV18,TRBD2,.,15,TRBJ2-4,TGTGCCAGCTCACCACCACTAGCGGGAGGAAACATTCAGTACTTC,CASSPPLAGGNIQYF
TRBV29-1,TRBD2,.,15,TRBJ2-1,TGCAGCGTACAAATCGGACTAGCGGGAAACAATGAGCAGTTCTTC,CSVQIGLAGNNEQFF
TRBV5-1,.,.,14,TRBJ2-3,TGCGCCAGCAGCCCCGGACTAACCACAGATACGCAGTATTTT,CASSPGLTTDTQYF
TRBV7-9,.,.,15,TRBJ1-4,TGTGCCAGCAGCCCAACCGGGCCTATAGATGAAAAACTGTTTTTT,CASSPTGPIDEKLFF
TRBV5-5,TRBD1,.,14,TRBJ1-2,TGTGCCAGCAGTCTAACAGGGGGCCGAGGTGGCTACACCTTC,CASSLTGGRGGYTF
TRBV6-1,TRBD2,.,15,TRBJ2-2,TGTGCCAGCAGCGCCCACGGGGGGGTTACCGGGGAGCTGTTTTTT,CASSAHGGVTGELFF
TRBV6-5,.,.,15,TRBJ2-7,.,CASSSSGQNLYEQYF
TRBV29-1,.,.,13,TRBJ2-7,TGCAGCGTTGGCCAGGGGCTCTCCTACGAGCAGTACTTC,CSVGQGLSYEQYF
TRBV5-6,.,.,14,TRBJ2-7,TGTGCCAGCAGCTTGGAACTAGCCCCCTACGAGCAGTACTTC,CASSLELAPYEQYF
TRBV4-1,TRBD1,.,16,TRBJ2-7,TGCGCCAGCAGCCATAACCGGGACAGGGATAATGACGAGCAGTACTTC,CASSHNRDRDNDEQYF
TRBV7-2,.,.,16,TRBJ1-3,TGTGCCAGCAGCTTAGGAGTCAGTTTCTCTGGAAACACCATATATTTT,CASSLGVSFSGNTIYF
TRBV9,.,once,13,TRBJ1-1,TGTGCCAGCAGCGTAGTCCGGCAGGGGGAAGCTTTCTTT,CASSVVRQGEAFF
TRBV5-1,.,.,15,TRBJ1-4,TGCGCCAGCAGCTCACTGACAGGTGGTGGTGAAAAACTGTTTTTT,CASSSLTGGGEKLFF
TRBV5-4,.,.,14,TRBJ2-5,TGTGCCAGCAGCTTGGCCTTCGGGGTAGAGACCCAGTACTTC,CASSLAFGVETQYF
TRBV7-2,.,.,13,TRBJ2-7,TGTGCCAGCAGCTTCCGGCCATTGGGGGAGCAGTACTTC,CASSFRPLGEQYF
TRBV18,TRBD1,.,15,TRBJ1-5,TGTGCCAGCTCACCCCCAGGGGGCCGCAATCAGCCCCAGCATTTT,CASSPPGGRNQPQHF
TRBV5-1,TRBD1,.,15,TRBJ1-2,TGCGCCAGCAGCTTGGTTACAGGGGATTCGGGTGGCTACACCTTC,CASSLVTGDSGGYTF
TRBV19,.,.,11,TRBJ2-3,TGTGCCAGTAGTATTGCAGATACGCAGTATTTT,CASSIADTQYF
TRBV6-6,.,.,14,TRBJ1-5,TGTGCCAGCAGCTTCGGCGGGGTAGGACAGCCCCAGCATTTT,CASSFGGVGQPQHF
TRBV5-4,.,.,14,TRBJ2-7,TGTGCCAGCAGCTTAGGACCCGAAACCTACGAGCAGTACTTC,CASSLGPETYEQYF
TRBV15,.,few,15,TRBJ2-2,TGTGCCACCAGAAGAGGGGATTTGGACACCGGGGAGCTGTTTTTT,CATRRGDLDTGELFF
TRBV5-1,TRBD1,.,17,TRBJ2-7,TGCGCCAGCAGCTTGGCGCCGACAGGGACCGGCTCCTACGAGCAGTACTTC,CASSLAPTGTGSYEQYF
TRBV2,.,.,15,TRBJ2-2,TGTGCCAGCAGTGATAGTGGGTGGAGCGCCGGGGAGCTGTTTTTT,CASSDSGWSAGELFF